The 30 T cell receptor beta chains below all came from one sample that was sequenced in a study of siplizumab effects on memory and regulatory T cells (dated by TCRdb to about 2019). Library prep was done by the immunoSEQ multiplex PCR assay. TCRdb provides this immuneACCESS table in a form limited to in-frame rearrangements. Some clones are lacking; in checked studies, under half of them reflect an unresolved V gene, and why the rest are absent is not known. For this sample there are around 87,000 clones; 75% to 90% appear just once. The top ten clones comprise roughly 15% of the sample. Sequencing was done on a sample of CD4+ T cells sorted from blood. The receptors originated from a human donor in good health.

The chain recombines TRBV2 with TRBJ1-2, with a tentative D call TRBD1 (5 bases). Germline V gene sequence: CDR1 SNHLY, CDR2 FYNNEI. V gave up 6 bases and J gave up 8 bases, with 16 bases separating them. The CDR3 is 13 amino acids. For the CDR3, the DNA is TGTGCCAGCAGAGCGGGGCCGACTGTAGGCTACACCTTC. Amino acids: CASRAGPTVGYTF.

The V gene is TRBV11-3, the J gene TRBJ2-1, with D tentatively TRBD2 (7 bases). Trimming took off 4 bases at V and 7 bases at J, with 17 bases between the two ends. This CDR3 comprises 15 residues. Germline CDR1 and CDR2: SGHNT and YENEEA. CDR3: CASSSRLGRGNEQFF. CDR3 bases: TGTGCCAGCAGCTCACGACTAGGGAGGGGGAATGAGCAGTTCTTC.

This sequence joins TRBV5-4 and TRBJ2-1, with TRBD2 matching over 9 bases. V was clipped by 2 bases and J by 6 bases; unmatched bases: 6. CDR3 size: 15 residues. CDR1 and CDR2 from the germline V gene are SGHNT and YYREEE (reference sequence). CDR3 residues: CASSLTGTSFNEQFF. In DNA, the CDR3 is TGTGCCAGCAGCTTAACCGGGACTAGCTTCAATGAGCAGTTCTTC.

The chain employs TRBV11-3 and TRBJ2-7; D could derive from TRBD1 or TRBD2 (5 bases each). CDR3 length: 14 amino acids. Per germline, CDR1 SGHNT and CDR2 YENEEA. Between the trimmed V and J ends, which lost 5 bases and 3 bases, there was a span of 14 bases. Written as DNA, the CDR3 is TGTGCCAGCAGCCCAAGGCAGGGAGACTACGAGCAGTACTTC. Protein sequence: CASSPRQGDYEQYF.

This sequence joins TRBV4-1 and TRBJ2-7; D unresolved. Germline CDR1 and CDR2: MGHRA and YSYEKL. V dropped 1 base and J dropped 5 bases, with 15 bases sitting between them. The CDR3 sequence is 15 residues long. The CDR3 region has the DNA TGCGCCAGCAGCCAAGCTACTTCTGTAGTGAACGAGCAGTACTTC. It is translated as CASSQATSVVNEQYF.

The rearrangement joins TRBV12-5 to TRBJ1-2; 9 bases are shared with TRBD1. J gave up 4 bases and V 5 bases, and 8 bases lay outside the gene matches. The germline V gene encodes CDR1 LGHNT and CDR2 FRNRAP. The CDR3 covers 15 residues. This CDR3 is CASGTNRGRGYGYTF. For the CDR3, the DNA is TGTGCTAGTGGTACCAACAGGGGGCGCGGCTATGGCTACACCTTC.

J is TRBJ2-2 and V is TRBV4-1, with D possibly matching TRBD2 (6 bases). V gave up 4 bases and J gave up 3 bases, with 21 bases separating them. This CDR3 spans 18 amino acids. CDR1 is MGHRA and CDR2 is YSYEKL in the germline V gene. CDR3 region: CASSPRLSTEGHTGELFF. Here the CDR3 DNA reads TGCGCCAGCAGCCCCCGCCTATCGACGGAGGGGCACACCGGGGAGCTGTTTTTT.

CDR3 DNA: TGCGCCAGCAGCCGGGGAGGGCCTGAAGGGTACCATGAGCAGTTCTTC. Protein product: CASSRGGPEGYHEQFF. The chain carries TRBV5-1 and TRBJ2-1; 7 bases agree with TRBD2. CDR1 SGHRS and CDR2 YFSETQ come from the germline V gene. The CDR3 contains 16 residues. V shed 4 bases and J 8 bases; nucleotides not matched to a gene: 15.

CDR3 sequence: CASNGLAKYNEQFF. The DNA of the CDR3 is TGTGCCAGTAACGGTCTAGCGAAATACAATGAGCAGTTCTTC. This rearrangement joins TRBV6-4 to TRBJ2-1, with TRBD2 as a possible D gene (6 bases). The V and J ends lost 9 bases and 4 bases respectively, with 16 bases between them. Germline V gene sequence: CDR1 MRHNA, CDR2 SNTAGT. This CDR3 has 14 amino acids.

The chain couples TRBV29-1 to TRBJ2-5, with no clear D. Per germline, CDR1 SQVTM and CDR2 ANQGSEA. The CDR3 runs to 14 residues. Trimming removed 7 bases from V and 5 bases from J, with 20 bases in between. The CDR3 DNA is TGCAGCGCAGCCCAGAACAACCTGGGGGAGACCCAGTACTTC. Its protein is CSAAQNNLGETQYF.

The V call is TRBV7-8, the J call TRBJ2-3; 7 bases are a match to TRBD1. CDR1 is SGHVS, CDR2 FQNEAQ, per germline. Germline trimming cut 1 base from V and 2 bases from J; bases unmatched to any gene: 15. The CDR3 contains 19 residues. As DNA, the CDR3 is TGTGCCAGCAGCTTAGGTGGGCTTAGGGGGCCCCGAATCACAGATACGCAGTATTTT. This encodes CASSLGGLRGPRITDTQYF.

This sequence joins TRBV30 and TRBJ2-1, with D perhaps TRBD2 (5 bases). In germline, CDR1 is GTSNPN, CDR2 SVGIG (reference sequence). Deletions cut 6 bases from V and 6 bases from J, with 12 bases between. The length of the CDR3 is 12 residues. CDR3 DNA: TGTGCCTGCAACCCTAGCATCAATGAGCAGTTCTTC. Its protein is CACNPSINEQFF.

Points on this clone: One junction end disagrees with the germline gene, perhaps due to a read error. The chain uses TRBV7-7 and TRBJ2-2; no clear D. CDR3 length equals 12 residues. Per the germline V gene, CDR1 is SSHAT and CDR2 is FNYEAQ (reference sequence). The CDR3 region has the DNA TGTGCTAGCAGCCTTTTATCCGGGGAGCTGTTTTTT. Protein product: CASSLLSGELFF.

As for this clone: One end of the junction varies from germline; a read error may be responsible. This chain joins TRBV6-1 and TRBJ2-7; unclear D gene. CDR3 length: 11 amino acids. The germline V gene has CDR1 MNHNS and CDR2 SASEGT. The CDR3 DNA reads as TGTGCCAGCAGTGAATCCGGACGGGTGAACTTC. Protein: CASSESGRVNF.

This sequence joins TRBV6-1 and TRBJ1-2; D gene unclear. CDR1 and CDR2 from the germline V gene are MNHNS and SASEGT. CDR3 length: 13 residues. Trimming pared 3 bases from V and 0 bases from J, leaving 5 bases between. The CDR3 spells CASSDKPNYGYTF. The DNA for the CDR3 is TGTGCCAGCAGTGATAAGCCTAACTATGGCTACACCTTC.

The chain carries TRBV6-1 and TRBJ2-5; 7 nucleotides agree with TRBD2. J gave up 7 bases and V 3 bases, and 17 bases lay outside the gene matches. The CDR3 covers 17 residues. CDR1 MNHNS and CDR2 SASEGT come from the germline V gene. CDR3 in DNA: TGTGCCAGCAGTGATACCTTTGGGGGGGGTACTCTAGGGACCCAGTACTTC. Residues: CASSDTFGGGTLGTQYF.

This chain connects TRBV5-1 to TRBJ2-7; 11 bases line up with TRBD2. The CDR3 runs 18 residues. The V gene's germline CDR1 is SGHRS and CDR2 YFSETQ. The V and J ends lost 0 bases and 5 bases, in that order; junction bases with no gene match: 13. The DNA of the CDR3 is TGCGCCAGCAGCTTGGGGGGACCTAGCGGGAGGAAAAGAGACGAGCAGTACTTC. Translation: CASSLGGPSGRKRDEQYF.

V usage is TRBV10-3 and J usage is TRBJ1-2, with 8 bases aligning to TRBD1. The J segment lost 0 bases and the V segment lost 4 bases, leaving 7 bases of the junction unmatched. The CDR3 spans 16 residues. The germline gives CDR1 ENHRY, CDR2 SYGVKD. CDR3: CAISGDTGQANYGYTF. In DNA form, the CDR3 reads TGTGCCATCAGTGGCGACACGGGACAGGCTAACTATGGCTACACCTTC.

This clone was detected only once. Here the CDR3 DNA reads TGTGCCAGCAGCGTCGGCACAGGGGGTGGAAACACCATATATTTT. As protein: CASSVGTGGGNTIYF. The chain employs TRBV9 and TRBJ1-3, with TRBD1 identical over 8 bases. The J segment lost 3 bases and the V segment lost 2 bases, leaving 4 bases of the junction unmatched. This CDR3 contains 15 residues. Germline values: CDR1 SGDLS, CDR2 YYNGEE.

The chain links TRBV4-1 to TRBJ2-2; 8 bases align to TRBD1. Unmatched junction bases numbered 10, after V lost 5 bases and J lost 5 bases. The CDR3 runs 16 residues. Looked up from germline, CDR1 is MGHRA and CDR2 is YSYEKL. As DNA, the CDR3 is TGCGCCAGCAGCTCCCGGACAGGGCGGGCGACCGGGGAGCTGTTTTTT. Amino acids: CASSSRTGRATGELFF.

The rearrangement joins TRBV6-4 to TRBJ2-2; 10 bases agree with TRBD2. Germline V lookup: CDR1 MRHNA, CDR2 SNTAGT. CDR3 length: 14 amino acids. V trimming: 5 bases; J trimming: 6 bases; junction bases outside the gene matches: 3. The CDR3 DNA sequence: TGTGCCAGCAGTCTACTAGCGGGATCCGGGGAGCTGTTTTTT. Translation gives CASSLLAGSGELFF.

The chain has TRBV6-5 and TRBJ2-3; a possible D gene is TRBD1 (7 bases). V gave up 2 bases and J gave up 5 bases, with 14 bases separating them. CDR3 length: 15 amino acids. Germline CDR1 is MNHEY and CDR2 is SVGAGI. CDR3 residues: CASSYRQGSGDTQYF. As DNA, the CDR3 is TGTGCCAGCAGTTACCGACAGGGTAGCGGAGATACGCAGTATTTT.

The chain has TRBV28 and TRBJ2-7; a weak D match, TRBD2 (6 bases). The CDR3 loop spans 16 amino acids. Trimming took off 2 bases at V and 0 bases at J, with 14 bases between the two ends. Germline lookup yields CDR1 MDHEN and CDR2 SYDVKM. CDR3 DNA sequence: TGTGCCAGCAGTTTACAGATCGGAGGGCCCTCCTACGAGCAGTACTTC. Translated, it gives CASSLQIGGPSYEQYF.

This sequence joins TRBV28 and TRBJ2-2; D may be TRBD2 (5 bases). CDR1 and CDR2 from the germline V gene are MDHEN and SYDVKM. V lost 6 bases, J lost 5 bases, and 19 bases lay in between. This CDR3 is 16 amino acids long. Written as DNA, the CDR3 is TGTGCCAGCAGCTCACCTGGGAGCCAGGTGACCGGGGAGCTGTTTTTT. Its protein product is CASSSPGSQVTGELFF.

DNA of the CDR3: TGCGCCAGCAGCTTTCATCAGGGGTTCTATGGCTACACCTTC. Its protein is CASSFHQGFYGYTF. The chain uses TRBV5-1 and TRBJ1-2; D is perhaps TRBD1 (6 bases). The germline gives CDR1 SGHRS, CDR2 YFSETQ. V shed 2 bases and J shed 4 bases, with 12 bases lying between them. The CDR3 covers 14 residues.

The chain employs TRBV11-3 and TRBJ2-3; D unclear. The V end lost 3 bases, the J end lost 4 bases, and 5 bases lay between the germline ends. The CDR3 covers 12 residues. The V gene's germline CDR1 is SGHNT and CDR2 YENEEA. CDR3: CASSFSADTQYF. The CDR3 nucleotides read TGTGCCAGCAGCTTTTCCGCAGATACGCAGTATTTT.

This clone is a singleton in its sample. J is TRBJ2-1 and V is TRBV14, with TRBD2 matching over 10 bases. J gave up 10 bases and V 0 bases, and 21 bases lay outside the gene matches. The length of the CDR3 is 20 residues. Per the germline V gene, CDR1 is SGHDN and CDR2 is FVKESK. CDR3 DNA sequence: TGTGCCAGCAGCCAAGATAGGGGACGAGGGGCTAGCGGGAGAATTTTGGAGCAGTTCTTC. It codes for CASSQDRGRGASGRILEQFF.

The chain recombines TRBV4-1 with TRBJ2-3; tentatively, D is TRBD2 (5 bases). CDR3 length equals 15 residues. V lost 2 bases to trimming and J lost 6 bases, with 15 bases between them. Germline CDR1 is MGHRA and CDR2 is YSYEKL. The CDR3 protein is CASSQLALRRDTQYF. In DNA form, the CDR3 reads TGCGCCAGCAGCCAATTGGCCCTCCGGAGGGATACGCAGTATTTT.

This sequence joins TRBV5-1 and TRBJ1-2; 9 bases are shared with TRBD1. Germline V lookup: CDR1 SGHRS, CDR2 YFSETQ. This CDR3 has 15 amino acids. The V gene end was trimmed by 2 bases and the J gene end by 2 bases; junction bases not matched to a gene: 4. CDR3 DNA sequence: TGCGCCAGCAGCTTTATCGGGACAGGGAACTATGGCTACACCTTC. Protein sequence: CASSFIGTGNYGYTF.

CDR3 protein: CAWSAGFQETQYF. DNA of the CDR3: TGTGCCTGGAGTGCTGGCTTCCAAGAGACCCAGTACTTC. The chain uses TRBV30 and TRBJ2-5, with no clear D. The CDR3 is 13 amino acids. Trimming took off 1 base at V and 1 base at J, with 7 bases between the two ends. From germline, CDR1 is GTSNPN and CDR2 SVGIG (reference sequence).